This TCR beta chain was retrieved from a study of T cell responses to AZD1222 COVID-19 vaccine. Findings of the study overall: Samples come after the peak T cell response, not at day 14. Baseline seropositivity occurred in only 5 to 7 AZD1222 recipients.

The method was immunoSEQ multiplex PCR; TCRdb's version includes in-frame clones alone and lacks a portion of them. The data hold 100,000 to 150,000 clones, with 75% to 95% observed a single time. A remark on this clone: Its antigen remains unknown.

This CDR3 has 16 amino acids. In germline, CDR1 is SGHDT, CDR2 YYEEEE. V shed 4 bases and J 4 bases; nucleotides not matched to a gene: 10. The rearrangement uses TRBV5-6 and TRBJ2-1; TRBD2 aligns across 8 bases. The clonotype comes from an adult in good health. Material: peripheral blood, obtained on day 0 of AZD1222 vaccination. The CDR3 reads CASSPTPSGRYNEQFF. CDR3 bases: TGTGCCAGCAGCCCGACCCCTAGCGGGCGGTACAATGAGCAGTTCTTC.